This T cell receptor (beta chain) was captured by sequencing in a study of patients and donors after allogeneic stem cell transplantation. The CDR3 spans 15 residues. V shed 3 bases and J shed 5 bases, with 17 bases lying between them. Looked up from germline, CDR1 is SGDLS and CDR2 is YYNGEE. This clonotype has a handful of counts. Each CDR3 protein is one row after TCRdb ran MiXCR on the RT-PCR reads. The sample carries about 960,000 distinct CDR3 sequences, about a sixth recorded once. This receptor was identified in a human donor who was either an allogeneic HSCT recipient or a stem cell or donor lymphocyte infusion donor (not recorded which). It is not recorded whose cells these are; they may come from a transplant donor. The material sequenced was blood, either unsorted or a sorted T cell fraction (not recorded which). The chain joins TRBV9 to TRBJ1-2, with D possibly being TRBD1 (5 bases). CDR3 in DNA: TGTGCCAGCAGCGGGGGGGACCGGCATGGATATGGCTACACCTTC. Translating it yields CASSGGDRHGYGYTF.